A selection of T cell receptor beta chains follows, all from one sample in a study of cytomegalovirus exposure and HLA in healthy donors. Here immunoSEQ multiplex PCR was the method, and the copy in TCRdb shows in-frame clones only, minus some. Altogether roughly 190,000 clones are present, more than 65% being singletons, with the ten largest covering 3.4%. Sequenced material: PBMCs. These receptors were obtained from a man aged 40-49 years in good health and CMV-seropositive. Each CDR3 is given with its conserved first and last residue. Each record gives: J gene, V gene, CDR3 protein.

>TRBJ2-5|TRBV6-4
CANTAQGPWLSWSWQETQYF
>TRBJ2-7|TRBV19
CASSFRGPTYEQYF
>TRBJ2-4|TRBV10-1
CASSESEWDRVAKNIQYF
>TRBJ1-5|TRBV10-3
CAISDPGTNSNQPQHF
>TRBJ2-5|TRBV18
CASSHPGETQYF
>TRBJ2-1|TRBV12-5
CASGLMGGDEQFF
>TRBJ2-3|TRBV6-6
CASRDYTSTDTQYF
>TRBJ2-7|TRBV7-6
CASSSSIGLAGGTYEQYF
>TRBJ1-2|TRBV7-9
CASSGRDTYGYTF
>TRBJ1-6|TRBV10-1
CASSVAWNSPLHF
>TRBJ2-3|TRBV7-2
CASSLIAGGSGTDTQYF
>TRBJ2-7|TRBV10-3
CAISEGQDYEQYF
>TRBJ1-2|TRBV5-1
CASSAAQGSGYGYTF
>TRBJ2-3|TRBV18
CASSPSSPDTQYF
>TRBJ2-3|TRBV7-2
CASSTGVGDTQYF
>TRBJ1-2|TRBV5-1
CASSLEGQGARGYTF
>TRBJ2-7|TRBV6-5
CASSYSTSGPSYEQYF
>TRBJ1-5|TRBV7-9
CASSAPGGPQHF
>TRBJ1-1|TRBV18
CASSPRGTDYMNTEAFF
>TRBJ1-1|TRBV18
CASSPPGKNTEAFF
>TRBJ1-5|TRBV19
CASSSDGNSNQPQHF
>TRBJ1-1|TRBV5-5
CASSTGGMNTEAFF
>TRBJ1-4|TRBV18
CATLQGPNEKLFF
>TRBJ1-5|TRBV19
CASSGDRVQPQHF
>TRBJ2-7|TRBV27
CASSLVAGTYEQYF
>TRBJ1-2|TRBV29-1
CSVGRDRGLGYTF
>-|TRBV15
CATSRGTDRTDEQYF
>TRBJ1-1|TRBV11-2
CASSYGQGRAFF
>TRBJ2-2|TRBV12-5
CASGLRGGVTGELFF
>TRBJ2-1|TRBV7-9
CASSLAGGTYNEQFF
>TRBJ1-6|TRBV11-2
CASSLYGRGGTDNSPLHF
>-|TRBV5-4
CASSSAGSYEQYF
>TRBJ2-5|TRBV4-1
CASSQIDGSGLQETQYF
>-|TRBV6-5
CASSRGQSYEQYF
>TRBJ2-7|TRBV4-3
CASSQAGLAGSYEQYF
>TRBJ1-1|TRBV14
CASSLGDRKAFF
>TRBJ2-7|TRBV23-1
CASSQSKRGEYEQYF